Presented here are 25 T cell receptor beta chains from one specimen sequenced in a study of cytomegalovirus exposure and HLA in healthy donors. The PCR was carried out with 60 Vbeta primers and 13 Jbeta primers. Using immunoSEQ multiplex PCR, the repertoire was profiled, and TCRdb retains in-frame clones only, with some absent. The sample lists 100,000 to 150,000 clones, 74% occurring once. What was sequenced was PBMCs. The receptor set was obtained from a male donor in good health and CMV-seronegative.

A single count supports this clone. V gene TRBV5-1 combines with J gene TRBJ2-1; D remains unclear. The CDR3 runs 13 residues. The V gene lost 1 base and the J gene lost 6 bases, with 8 bases spanning the gap. Germline V gives CDR1 SGHRS, CDR2 YFSETQ. The CDR3 region is CASSLTAVNEQFF. The CDR3 coding sequence is TGCGCCAGCAGCTTGACGGCGGTCAATGAGCAGTTCTTC.

The chain employs TRBV30 and TRBJ1-3; 8 nucleotides match TRBD1. CDR1 is GTSNPN and CDR2 is SVGIG in the germline V gene (reference sequence). V shed 3 bases, J shed 3 bases, and the junction held 1 base outside the gene matches. CDR3 length: 13 amino acids. The CDR3 sequence is CAWSGTGGNTIYF. The CDR3 region has the DNA TGTGCCTGGAGCGGGACAGGTGGAAACACCATATATTTT.

Turning to this clone: Other DNA sequences from this sample encode an identical CDR3 as well. J is TRBJ2-6 and V is TRBV7-8; TRBD2 is a possible D gene (5 bases). This CDR3 has 14 amino acids. The germline V gene has CDR1 SGHVS and CDR2 FQNEAQ. V was shortened by 6 bases and J by 2 bases, with 8 bases between the two germline ends. CDR3 nucleotide sequence: TGTGCCAGCAGTCCGGGGACTGGGGCCAACGTCCTGACTTTC. Its protein product is CASSPGTGANVLTF. Full variable domain (rest looked up from reference TRBV7-8 and TRBJ2-6): GAGVSQSPRYKVAKRGQDVALRCDPISGHVSLFWYQQALGQGPEFLTYFQNEAQLDKSGLPSDRFFAERPEGSVSTLKIQRTQQEDSAVYLCASSPGTGANVLTFGAGSRLTVL.

This clone has just a few counts. This chain connects TRBV25-1 to TRBJ2-5; no clear D gene. The germline gives CDR1 MGHDK, CDR2 SYGVNS. The length of the CDR3 is 14 residues. The germline V and J ends were trimmed by 1 base and 4 bases, with 10 bases remaining between them. DNA of the CDR3: TGTGCCAGCAGTGAATTGAGGCCCGGAGAGACCCAGTACTTC. The encoded protein is CASSELRPGETQYF.

The chain links TRBV11-2 to TRBJ2-5, with a weak D call TRBD2 (7 bases). V was trimmed by 5 bases and J by 4 bases, leaving 17 bases between them. This CDR3 has 15 amino acids. Germline lookup yields CDR1 SGHAT and CDR2 FQNNGV. This CDR3 is CASSILGGLRETQYF. DNA of the CDR3: TGTGCCAGCAGCATCCTCGGGGGGCTGCGAGAGACCCAGTACTTC. Full variable domain (missing parts from reference TRBV11-2 and TRBJ2-5): EAGVAQSPRYKIIEKRQSVAFWCNPISGHATLYWYQQILGQGPKLLIQFQNNGVVDDSQLPKDRFSAERLKGVDSTLKIQPAKLEDSAVYLCASSILGGLRETQYFGPGTRLLVL.

The V gene is TRBV2, the J gene TRBJ1-1; no reliable D call. This CDR3 spans 14 amino acids. V was trimmed by 3 bases and J by 1 base, leaving 9 bases between them. From germline, CDR1 is SNHLY and CDR2 FYNNEI. The CDR3 region is CASSDRGKNTEAFF. In DNA form, the CDR3 reads TGTGCCAGCAGTGATCGCGGAAAGAACACTGAAGCTTTCTTT.

J is TRBJ2-1 and V is TRBV7-2; a weak D match, TRBD2 (5 bases). The ends were cut back, 7 bases at V and 9 bases at J, with 16 bases in the middle. From germline, CDR1 is SGHTA and CDR2 FQGNSA. The CDR3 extends over 13 amino acids. This CDR3 reads CASKDFLSTEQFF. In DNA, the CDR3 is TGTGCCAGCAAGGACTTTTTAAGTACTGAGCAGTTCTTC.

The V and J genes are TRBV5-5 and TRBJ1-2; 9 bases are a match to TRBD1. Looked up from germline, CDR1 is SGHKS and CDR2 is YYEKEE (reference sequence). This CDR3 contains 12 residues. V shed 5 bases and J 7 bases; nucleotides not matched to a gene: 3. Here the CDR3 reads CASSQGQGGYTF. The CDR3 DNA follows: TGTGCCAGCAGTCAGGGACAGGGTGGCTACACCTTC.

The gene calls are TRBV7-2 and TRBJ2-5; TRBD2 matches at 11 bases. Trimming removed 0 bases from V and 3 bases from J; junction bases left unmatched: 0. The CDR3 is 15 residues long. Looked up from germline, CDR1 is SGHTA and CDR2 is FQGNSA. The CDR3 here is CASSLAGLAEETQYF. CDR3 nucleotide sequence: TGTGCCAGCAGCTTAGCGGGACTAGCGGAAGAGACCCAGTACTTC.

The rearrangement links TRBV27 to TRBJ2-7, with TRBD1 matching over 10 bases. The CDR3 has 14 residues. The germline V gene encodes CDR1 MNHEY and CDR2 SMNVEV (reference sequence). V was clipped by 5 bases and J by 6 bases; unmatched bases: 7. The CDR3 sequence is CASSPRTGGFEQYF. CDR3 DNA: TGTGCCAGCAGTCCTAGGACAGGGGGGTTCGAGCAGTACTTC.

The table lists this clone with a few counts. The rearrangement links TRBV27 to TRBJ2-7; a possible D gene is TRBD1 (6 bases). This CDR3 region has 14 residues. Germline V gene lookup returns CDR1 MNHEY and CDR2 SMNVEV (reference sequence). Trimming cost V 6 bases and J 2 bases, with 14 bases left between them. The CDR3 nucleotides read TGTGCCAGCAGCGCGGACAGCCCCCCCTACGAGCAGTACTTC. It yields the protein CASSADSPPYEQYF.

The chain couples TRBV6-6 to TRBJ2-5, with 8 bases aligning to TRBD1. Germline CDR1 and CDR2: MNHNY and SVGAGI (reference sequence). The CDR3 loop spans 15 amino acids. Trimming cost V 2 bases and J 5 bases; bases outside gene matches: 7. The CDR3 protein is CASSYGAGGIETQYF. The CDR3 DNA is TGTGCCAGCAGTTACGGTGCAGGGGGCATCGAGACCCAGTACTTC.

The chain carries TRBV6-1 and TRBJ2-3; 9 positions match TRBD2. Germline V gene data show CDR1 as MNHNS and CDR2 as SASEGT. V was pared by 2 bases and J by 2 bases, with 5 bases of the junction left unmatched. This CDR3 is built from 16 residues. Written as DNA, the CDR3 is TGTGCCAGCAGTGAACTAGGCGGGGGGGACACAGATACGCAGTATTTT. Residues: CASSELGGGDTDTQYF.

The rearrangement links TRBV27 to TRBJ1-4; D unclear. The CDR3 is 13 amino acids. Germline V CDR1 and CDR2: MNHEY, SMNVEV (reference sequence). Between the trimmed V and J ends, which lost 5 bases and 7 bases, there was a span of 11 bases. The CDR3 bases are TGTGCCAGCAGTGCGTCAGGTTTTGAAAAACTGTTTTTT. This encodes CASSASGFEKLFF.

The chain recombines TRBV5-4 with TRBJ1-5, with 7 bases matching TRBD1. J lost 8 bases, V lost 3 bases, and 2 bases had no gene match. The CDR3 totals 12 residues. The V gene's germline CDR1 is SGHNT and CDR2 YYREEE (reference sequence). The CDR3 spells CASSSGTEPQHF. CDR3 bases: TGTGCCAGCAGCTCCGGGACAGAGCCCCAGCATTTT. Full variable domain (missing parts from reference TRBV5-4 and TRBJ1-5): ETGVTQSPTHLIKTRGQQVTLRCSSQSGHNTVSWYQQALGQGPQFIFQYYREEENGRGNFPPRFSGLQFPNYSSELNVNALELDDSALYLCASSSGTEPQHFGDGTRLSIL.

This clone was seen a handful of times. The DNA of the CDR3 is TGTGCCAGCAGCTTAGACGCGGGCTCTAAGGGCTACACCTTC. Translated, it gives CASSLDAGSKGYTF. This chain connects TRBV7-9 to TRBJ1-2; D gene uncertain. The CDR3 has 14 amino acids. V lost 1 base and J 8 bases, leaving 14 bases between the germline ends. Per germline, CDR1 SEHNR and CDR2 FQNEAQ (reference sequence).

This CDR3 reads CASSLGGGNSNQPQHF. CDR3 nucleotide sequence: TGTGCCAGCAGCTTGGGGGGGGGCAATAGCAATCAGCCCCAGCATTTT. The V call is TRBV5-4, the J call TRBJ1-5; D is possibly TRBD1 (6 bases). CDR3 length: 16 residues. Trimming removed 0 bases from V and 0 bases from J, with 10 bases in between. Germline CDR1 reads SGHNT; CDR2 reads YYREEE (reference sequence).

This chain connects TRBV30 to TRBJ2-1; possibly TRBD2 for D (6 bases). Trimming shortened V by 0 bases and J by 5 bases, and 11 bases separated the two germline ends. CDR1 and CDR2 (germline): GTSNPN, SVGIG (reference sequence). The CDR3 loop spans 14 amino acids. CDR3: CAWSVGGTHNEQFF. DNA for the CDR3: TGTGCCTGGAGTGTCGGGGGTACGCACAATGAGCAGTTCTTC.

This sequence joins TRBV5-1 and TRBJ2-1, with a tentative D call TRBD2 (5 bases). CDR1 is SGHRS, CDR2 YFSETQ, per germline. The CDR3 is made up of 18 amino acids. With 0 bases removed from V and 9 bases from J, the gap between germline ends came to 25 bases. CDR3 DNA sequence: TGCGCCAGCAGCTTGGTCGCTGGAGGCCGACTATCATCGGGTGAGCAGTTCTTC. It codes for CASSLVAGGRLSSGEQFF.

This chain uses TRBV30 with TRBJ2-5; no clear D gene. This CDR3 has 15 amino acids. V was pared by 0 bases and J by 3 bases, with 14 bases between. Germline CDR1 reads GTSNPN; CDR2 reads SVGIG (reference sequence). CDR3 sequence: CAWSVRVPRKETQYF. Here the CDR3 DNA reads TGTGCCTGGAGTGTACGAGTCCCTAGGAAAGAGACCCAGTACTTC.

The chain couples TRBV11-3 to TRBJ2-2, with 8 bases identical to TRBD1. This CDR3 is built from 17 residues. The germline gives CDR1 SGHNT, CDR2 YENEEA. V was pared by 1 base and J by 4 bases, with 8 bases of the junction left unmatched. The CDR3 loop reads CASSLGDRRLGTGELFF. CDR3 coding DNA: TGTGCCAGCAGCTTAGGGGACAGGCGGCTGGGCACCGGGGAGCTGTTTTTT. Full variable domain (outside the CDR3, taken from reference TRBV11-3 and TRBJ2-2): EAGVVQSPRYKIIEKKQPVAFWCNPISGHNTLYWYLQNLGQGPELLIRYENEEAVDDSQLPKDRFSAERLKGVDSTLKIQPAELGDSAVYLCASSLGDRRLGTGELFFGEGSRLTVL.

The rearrangement joins TRBV5-8 to TRBJ2-1; 13 nucleotides line up with TRBD2. J lost 7 bases, V lost 8 bases, and 6 bases had no gene match. The germline V gene has CDR1 SGHTS and CDR2 YDEGEE. CDR3 length: 14 residues. As DNA, the CDR3 is TGTGCCAGTGCACCGGGACTAGCGGGGAATGAGCAGTTCTTC. Residues: CASAPGLAGNEQFF.

The V call is TRBV25-1, the J call TRBJ2-3; D perhaps matches TRBD2 (5 bases). The V gene's germline CDR1 is MGHDK and CDR2 SYGVNS. The CDR3 spans 13 residues. V was trimmed by 6 bases and J by 3 bases, leaving 10 bases between them. As DNA, the CDR3 is TGTGCCAGCAGGGAAGGGAGTACAGATACGCAGTATTTT. Encoded protein: CASREGSTDTQYF. The variable domain in full, with the rest retrieved from reference TRBV25-1 and TRBJ2-3, is EADIYQTPRYLVIGTGKKITLECSQTMGHDKMYWYQQDPGMELHLIHYSYGVNSTEKGDLSSESTVSRIRTEHFPLTLESARPSHTSQYLCASREGSTDTQYFGPGTRLTVL.

This chain links TRBV4-2 with TRBJ2-1; the D gene is possibly TRBD2 (6 bases). This CDR3 has 15 residues. The germline CDR1 and CDR2 sequences are LGHNA and YNFKEQ. V was cut by 0 bases and J by 8 bases, with 14 bases left in between. Here the CDR3 DNA reads TGTGCCAGCAGCCAAGATCAGGCGGGACGGGATGAGCAGTTCTTC. Amino acid sequence: CASSQDQAGRDEQFF.

This rearrangement joins TRBV14 to TRBJ1-6; D not resolved. This CDR3 contains 14 residues. CDR1 SGHDN and CDR2 FVKESK come from the germline V gene. Trimming cost V 1 base and J 7 bases, with 8 bases left between them. Written as DNA, the CDR3 is TGTGCCAGCAGCCAAGGGGCCTCAAATTCACCCCTCCACTTT. This gives the protein CASSQGASNSPLHF.